This TCR beta chain is from a study of blood T cell repertoires in COVID-19. For the study at large: Donors in the United States, Italy and Spain gave samples during acute or convalescent COVID-19. The analysed material was cDNA or gDNA that came from T cells, B-cell-depleted T cells, or PBMCs.

V lost 4 bases and J lost 4, with 16 bases in between. The germline gives CDR1 SGHRS, CDR2 YFSETQ. The CDR3 spans 15 residues. Assignments of participants to cohorts depended upon their own reported clinical history. Donors in Cohort 3 counted as recovered after two negative PCRs, clearance, or symptom resolution. Clones were sequenced by immunoSEQ multiplex PCR, and TCRdb holds only the in-frame ones, with some missing. The profile shows approximately 300,000 clones, 70% to 90% of them singletons. This receptor was taken from a woman aged 25 to 39 who had recovered from COVID-19. The chain recombines TRBV5-1 with TRBJ2-3; possibly TRBD1 for D (6 bases). The specimen sequenced was PBMCs or T cells enriched from blood (not recorded which). The CDR3 loop reads CASSPTGTSPDTQYF. The CDR3 DNA sequence: TGCGCCAGCAGCCCGACCGGGACATCCCCAGATACGCAGTATTTT.